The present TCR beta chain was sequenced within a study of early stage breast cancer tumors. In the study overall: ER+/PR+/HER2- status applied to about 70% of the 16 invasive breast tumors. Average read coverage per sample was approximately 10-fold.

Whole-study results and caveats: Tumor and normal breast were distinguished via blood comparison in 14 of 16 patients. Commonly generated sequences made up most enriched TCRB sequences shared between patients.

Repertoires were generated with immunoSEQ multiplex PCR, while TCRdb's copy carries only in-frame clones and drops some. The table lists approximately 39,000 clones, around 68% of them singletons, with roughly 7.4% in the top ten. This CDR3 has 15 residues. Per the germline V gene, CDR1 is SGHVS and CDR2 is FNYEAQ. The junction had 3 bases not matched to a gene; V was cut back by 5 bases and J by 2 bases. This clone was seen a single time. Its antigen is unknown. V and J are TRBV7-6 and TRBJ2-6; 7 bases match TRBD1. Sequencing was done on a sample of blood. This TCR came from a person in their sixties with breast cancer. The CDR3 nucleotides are TGTGCCAGCAGCCTTGGACAGGCTGGGGCCAACGTCCTGACTTTC. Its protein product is CASSLGQAGANVLTF.